A selection of T cell receptor beta chains follows, all from one sample in a study of blood T cell repertoires in COVID-19. Sequenced by immunoSEQ multiplex PCR; TCRdb stores in-frame clones only, minus some. The sample carries about 240,000 clones, roughly nine tenths recorded once. Material: peripheral blood. All receptors derive from a man between 60 and 75 years old who had recovered from COVID-19. CDR3s include the opening cysteine and the closing phenylalanine or tryptophan. D genes are given only for firm matches. The size of a clone is reported for some rows only, either as once, few or many, or as a class for expanded clones.

D gene	CDR3 length	clone size	V gene	J gene	CDR3 DNA	CDR3 protein
TRBD1	15	-	TRBV5-1	TRBJ2-3	TGCGCCAGCAACAAAGGGGGCCCCGGCACAGATACGCAGTATTTT	CASNKGGPGTDTQYF
TRBD2	16	once	TRBV19	TRBJ2-2	TGTGCCAGTAGTATAGACCTCCGACTAGCGGGCGGGGAGCTGTTTTTT	CASSIDLRLAGGELFF
-	13	-	TRBV3-1/TRBV3-2	TRBJ2-7	TGTGCCAGCAGCCAACCGGGAGTATACGAGCAGTACTTC	CASSQPGVYEQYF
-	14	few	TRBV6-5	TRBJ1-5	TGTGCCGGACAAACGGGGGATCGCAATCAGCCCCAGCATTTT	CAGQTGDRNQPQHF
-	13	-	TRBV5-4	TRBJ1-1	TGTGCCAGCAGCTGGGGGCTTATCAATGAAGCTTTCTTT	CASSWGLINEAFF
TRBD1	15	-	TRBV20-1	TRBJ2-3	TGCAGTGCTAGTAGGGACAGGGGGCGAGGAGATACGCAGTATTTT	CSASRDRGRGDTQYF
-	14	-	TRBV11-3	TRBJ1-2	TGTGCCAGCAGGGGGGCTATAGGAGACTATGGCTACACCTTC	CASRGAIGDYGYTF
-	13	few	TRBV5-1	TRBJ2-5	TGCGCCAGTTCCAGGGGTGGCCAAGAGACCCAGTACTTC	CASSRGGQETQYF
-	14	-	TRBV9	TRBJ2-3	TGTGCCAGCAGCTTAGGACACAGCACAGATACGCAGTATTTT	CASSLGHSTDTQYF
TRBD1	14	-	TRBV2	TRBJ2-1	TGTGCCAGCAGTGCGGGACAGGGATGGAATGAGCAGTTCTTC	CASSAGQGWNEQFF
-	16	-	TRBV18	TRBJ1-4	TGTGCCAGCTCAAGGAGGTCCGACTCCCTTAATGAAAAACTGTTTTTT	CASSRRSDSLNEKLFF
-	12	-	TRBV7-9	TRBJ2-4	TGTGCCAGCAGCTTAGGGCGGGACATTCAGTACTTC	CASSLGRDIQYF
TRBD1	14	-	TRBV6-5	TRBJ2-5	TGTGCCAGCAGTTATAGTAACAGGGGCGAGACCCAGTACTTC	CASSYSNRGETQYF
TRBD2	14	-	TRBV27	TRBJ2-7	TGTGCCAGCAGACCTAGCGGGAGCCTTAGGGAGCAGTACTTC	CASRPSGSLREQYF
TRBD2	16	-	TRBV24-1	TRBJ2-3	TGTGCCACCAGTGATTTGACGGGGGGGCTCACAGATACGCAGTATTTT	CATSDLTGGLTDTQYF
TRBD1	14	-	TRBV6-5	TRBJ1-1	TGTGCCAGCAGTCCAGACAGGGTACGCACTGAAGCTTTCTTT	CASSPDRVRTEAFF
TRBD1	14	-	TRBV3-1/TRBV3-2	TRBJ1-2	TGTGCCAGCAGCCGAAAACCGGGACAGGGTGCCTACACCTTC	CASSRKPGQGAYTF
-	18	few	TRBV4-1	TRBJ2-7	TGCGCCAGCAGCCAAGAGGAGAGCGGGCATAGCGTCTCCTACGAGCAGTACTTC	CASSQEESGHSVSYEQYF
-	15	once	TRBV18	TRBJ1-5	TGTGCCAGCTCGCCTAACACAGGTATCAATCAGCCCCAGCATTTT	CASSPNTGINQPQHF
TRBD1	15	-	TRBV9	TRBJ1-6	TGTGCCAGCAGCGACACCGGGGACAGGGTTTCACCCCTCCACTTT	CASSDTGDRVSPLHF
-	15	-	TRBV6-5	TRBJ2-1	TGTGCCAGCAGTTCACAGGTAGGGACCTACAATGAGCAGTTCTTC	CASSSQVGTYNEQFF
TRBD1	16	-	TRBV5-6	TRBJ1-1	TGTGCCAGCAGGGAGGGGACAGGGGGAAGAGTTACTGAAGCTTTCTTT	CASREGTGGRVTEAFF
TRBD1	15	-	TRBV9	TRBJ1-1	TGTGCCAGCAGCGGACCGGACAGGGCCAACACTGAAGCTTTCTTT	CASSGPDRANTEAFF
-	14	-	TRBV5-4	TRBJ1-4	TGTGCCAGCAGCGTCTGGGGAGGCACGGAAAAACTGTTTTTT	CASSVWGGTEKLFF
TRBD2	17	-	TRBV14	TRBJ2-1	TGTGCCAGCAGCCCCGGACTAGCGGGGGGGCCGCGGAATGAGCAGTTCTTC	CASSPGLAGGPRNEQFF
-	12	few	TRBV6-5	TRBJ2-7	TGTGCCGTCAGGGGGGCATCCTACGAGCAGTACTTC	CAVRGASYEQYF
TRBD2	16	-	TRBV6-5	TRBJ2-1	TGTGCCAGCAGTTACTCGGAGCGGGGGGCCTACAATGAGCAGTTCTTC	CASSYSERGAYNEQFF
-	17	-	TRBV14	TRBJ1-1	TGTGCCAGCAGCCAAGGACCACGGGGGAGGGGGAACACTGAAGCTTTCTTT	CASSQGPRGRGNTEAFF
-	15	-	TRBV5-8	TRBJ1-2	TGTGCCAGCAGCTTCCAAGGTATCGGGACTTATGGCTACACCTTC	CASSFQGIGTYGYTF
-	15	few	TRBV21-1	TRBJ2-7	TGTGCCAGCAGCAAAGAACCGGGATCGGGGGTAGAGCAGTACTTC	CASSKEPGSGVEQYF
-	18	-	TRBV4-1	TRBJ2-3	TGCGCCAGCAGCCAAAACAACCACGGGACATCCTTCACAGATACGCAGTATTTT	CASSQNNHGTSFTDTQYF
TRBD2	16	-	TRBV24-1	TRBJ2-5	TGTGCCACCAGTGTTGGGACTAGCGGGGAACAAGAGACCCAGTACTTC	CATSVGTSGEQETQYF
TRBD1	16	-	TRBV18	TRBJ1-2	TGTGCCAGCTCACCAAGAGACAGGGGACAACTCTATGGCTACACCTTC	CASSPRDRGQLYGYTF
TRBD2	16	-	TRBV9	TRBJ2-3	TGTGCCAGCAGCCCAATACTAGCGGGGCACACAGATACGCAGTATTTT	CASSPILAGHTDTQYF
TRBD1	16	-	TRBV27	TRBJ1-1	TGTGCCAGCAGTTTATCCCGGGACAGGGGGCGGGCTGAAGCTTTCTTT	CASSLSRDRGRAEAFF
-	15	once	TRBV7-9	TRBJ1-1	TGTGCCAGCAGCTTAGGGTGGGGGAGGGGCACTGAAGCTTTCTTT	CASSLGWGRGTEAFF
-	14	-	TRBV3-1/TRBV3-2	TRBJ2-5	TGTGCCAGCAGCCAAGATATAGCTTTGGAGACCCAGTACTTC	CASSQDIALETQYF
-	13	-	TRBV7-2	TRBJ2-2	TGTGCCAGCAGCTTAAGAGGGGGCGGGGAGCTGTTTTTT	CASSLRGGGELFF
-	20	-	TRBV24-1	TRBJ1-5	TGTGCCACCAGTGAGCCGAACCGGGCTAAAAGACAGGAGGACAATCAGCCCCAGCATTTT	CATSEPNRAKRQEDNQPQHF
-	13	-	TRBV12-5	TRBJ1-1	TGTGCTAGTGGTTATATTCGGGGCACTGAAGCTTTCTTT	CASGYIRGTEAFF
TRBD2	19	-	TRBV27	TRBJ2-3	TGTGCCAGCAGTGGCCGACTAGCGGAACCCTTCGGAAGCACAGATACGCAGTATTTT	CASSGRLAEPFGSTDTQYF
TRBD1	13	-	TRBV6-5	TRBJ2-7	TGTGCCAGCAGTTACCGGGACAGCTACGAGCAGTACTTC	CASSYRDSYEQYF
-	12	-	TRBV28	TRBJ1-2	TGTGCCAGCAGGTTGGGGACATATGGCTACACCTTC	CASRLGTYGYTF
TRBD2	16	once	TRBV7-9	TRBJ2-3	TGTGCCAGCAGCTCGCTACTAGCGGGGGGGCCCGATACGCAGTATTTT	CASSSLLAGGPDTQYF
-	11	-	TRBV28	TRBJ2-1	TGTGCCAGCAGTTCTTACAATGAGCAGTTCTTC	CASSSYNEQFF
-	15	-	TRBV9	TRBJ2-5	TGTGCCAGCAGCCCACTTCCCCGGGGTTATGAGACCCAGTACTTC	CASSPLPRGYETQYF
-	13	-	TRBV5-6	TRBJ2-3	TGTGCCAGCAGTTTTCCGGGCACAGATACGCAGTATTTT	CASSFPGTDTQYF
TRBD2	18	-	TRBV5-1	TRBJ2-3	TGCGCCAGCAGCCGTGGACTAGCGGGGAACCTCCGCACAGATACGCAGTATTTT	CASSRGLAGNLRTDTQYF
-	13	-	TRBV6-5	TRBJ2-7	TGTGCCAGTGGGTCTAGAAGGGGCAACGAGCAGTACTTC	CASGSRRGNEQYF
TRBD1	15	few	TRBV5-8	TRBJ1-4	TGTGCCAGCAGCTTTTACAGGGGGGAAGAAGAAAAACTGTTTTTT	CASSFYRGEEEKLFF
-	18	-	TRBV18	TRBJ2-2	TGTGCCAGCTCACCGGGAGTCTTCGGACCGACAACTGCCGGGGAGCTGTTTTTT	CASSPGVFGPTTAGELFF
TRBD2	21	-	TRBV7-8	TRBJ2-1	TGTGCCAGCAGCCCTATATTCGGGACTAGCGGGGGGGCCGTATATCCTAATGAGCAGTTCTTC	CASSPIFGTSGGAVYPNEQFF